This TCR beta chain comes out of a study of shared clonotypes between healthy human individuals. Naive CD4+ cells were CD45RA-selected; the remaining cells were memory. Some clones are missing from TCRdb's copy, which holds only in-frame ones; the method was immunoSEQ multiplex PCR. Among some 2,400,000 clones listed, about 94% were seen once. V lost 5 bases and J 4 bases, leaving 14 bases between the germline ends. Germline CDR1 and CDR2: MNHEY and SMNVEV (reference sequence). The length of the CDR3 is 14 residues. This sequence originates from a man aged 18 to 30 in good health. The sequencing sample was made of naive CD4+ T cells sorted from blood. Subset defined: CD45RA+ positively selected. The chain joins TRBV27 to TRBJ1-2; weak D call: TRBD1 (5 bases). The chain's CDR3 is CASSRGAGTYGYTF. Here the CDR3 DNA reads TGTGCCAGCAGTCGCGGAGCGGGGACCTATGGCTACACCTTC.